Listed below are T cell receptor beta chains from one sample, sequenced in a study of vaccination effects on CD4 cells after COVID-19. The antigens for these receptors are not known. Profiled with immunoSEQ multiplex PCR; TCRdb holds only in-frame clones, not every one. The sample contains approximately 30,000 clones, 75% of which appear only once. This specimen was CD4+ T cells from PBMCs cultured without peptide, taken after COVID-19 vaccination. Receptors were obtained from a human donor who had a prior SARS-CoV-2 infection. The CDR3 runs from the conserved cysteine through the conserved F or W. D genes are given only for firm matches. Clone size is shown for a subset of rows, as once, few, many or a class of expanded clone.

len: 15; j_gene: TRBJ1-2; d_gene: TRBD1; v_gene: TRBV7-8; abundance: -; CDR3aa: CASSSIQGALGGYTF; CDR3nt: TGTGCCAGCAGCTCGATCCAGGGGGCTCTTGGAGGCTACACCTTC
len: 14; j_gene: TRBJ2-7; d_gene: TRBD1; v_gene: TRBV5-8; abundance: -; CDR3aa: CASSAPQGANEQYF; CDR3nt: TGTGCCAGCAGCGCGCCACAGGGGGCTAACGAGCAGTACTTC
len: 17; j_gene: TRBJ2-2; d_gene: TRBD2; v_gene: TRBV7-6; abundance: -; CDR3aa: CASSPIRGRANTGELFF; CDR3nt: TGTGCCAGCAGTCCTATTCGTGGGAGGGCCAACACCGGGGAGCTGTTTTTT
len: 19; j_gene: TRBJ2-3; d_gene: -; v_gene: TRBV11-3; abundance: -; CDR3aa: CASSLRIGSDSASTDTQYF; CDR3nt: TGTGCCAGCAGCTTACGTATCGGGTCGGACAGCGCTAGCACAGATACGCAGTATTTT
len: 15; j_gene: TRBJ2-5; d_gene: -; v_gene: TRBV19; abundance: -; CDR3aa: CASSIANGGWETQYF; CDR3nt: TGTGCCAGTAGTATAGCAAACGGGGGATGGGAGACCCAGTACTTC
len: 17; j_gene: TRBJ2-1; d_gene: -; v_gene: TRBV27; abundance: -; CDR3aa: CASSLSWSVLGYNEQFF; CDR3nt: TGTGCCAGCAGTTTATCTTGGAGTGTTTTAGGGTACAATGAGCAGTTCTTC
len: 16; j_gene: TRBJ2-1; d_gene: -; v_gene: TRBV11-3; abundance: -; CDR3aa: CASSLRRGGLDNEQFF; CDR3nt: TGTGCCAGCAGCTTAAGACGTGGGGGGCTCGACAATGAGCAGTTCTTC
len: 15; j_gene: TRBJ2-2; d_gene: -; v_gene: TRBV5-4; abundance: -; CDR3aa: CASSQDPERAGELFF; CDR3nt: TGTGCCAGCAGCCAGGACCCCGAGAGGGCCGGGGAGCTGTTTTTT
len: 16; j_gene: TRBJ2-5; d_gene: TRBD2; v_gene: TRBV7-8; abundance: -; CDR3aa: CASSPSLAGGAETQYF; CDR3nt: TGTGCCAGCAGCCCCTCGCTTGCGGGAGGGGCGGAGACCCAGTACTTC
len: 15; j_gene: TRBJ2-7; d_gene: TRBD1; v_gene: TRBV11-2; abundance: few; CDR3aa: CASRNLRGSSYEQYF; CDR3nt: TGTGCCAGCAGAAACCTCAGGGGGAGCTCCTACGAGCAGTACTTC
len: 16; j_gene: TRBJ2-5; d_gene: -; v_gene: TRBV7-3; abundance: -; CDR3aa: CASSRSQMGTGETQYF; CDR3nt: TGTGCCAGCAGCCGCTCTCAAATGGGAACTGGTGAGACCCAGTACTTC
len: 15; j_gene: TRBJ2-1; d_gene: TRBD2; v_gene: TRBV5-1; abundance: few; CDR3aa: CASSRGGTGRNEQFF; CDR3nt: TGCGCCAGCAGCCGCGGCGGGACCGGGAGGAATGAGCAGTTCTTC
len: 16; j_gene: TRBJ2-6; d_gene: -; v_gene: TRBV9; abundance: once; CDR3aa: CASTTADTSGANVLTF; CDR3nt: TGTGCCTCCACGACAGCCGACACCTCTGGGGCCAACGTCCTGACTTTC
len: 12; j_gene: TRBJ2-7; d_gene: -; v_gene: TRBV7-2; abundance: few; CDR3aa: CASSSSIYEQYF; CDR3nt: TGTGCCAGCAGCAGCAGTATCTACGAGCAGTACTTC
len: 16; j_gene: TRBJ2-5; d_gene: TRBD2; v_gene: TRBV5-8; abundance: -; CDR3aa: CASSLGLAGPQETQYF; CDR3nt: TGTGCCAGCAGCCTGGGACTAGCGGGACCTCAAGAGACCCAGTACTTC
len: 15; j_gene: TRBJ1-1; d_gene: TRBD1; v_gene: TRBV7-2; abundance: -; CDR3aa: CASSFLGTGHTEAFF; CDR3nt: TGTGCCAGCAGCTTCCTAGGGACAGGGCACACTGAAGCTTTCTTT
len: 14; j_gene: TRBJ2-7; d_gene: -; v_gene: TRBV5-1; abundance: -; CDR3aa: CASSLGADTYEQYF; CDR3nt: TGCGCCAGCAGCTTGGGCGCAGACACCTACGAGCAGTACTTC
len: 16; j_gene: TRBJ2-7; d_gene: TRBD2; v_gene: TRBV5-1; abundance: -; CDR3aa: CASSPAGTSGIYEQYF; CDR3nt: TGCGCCAGCAGCCCGGCTGGGACTAGCGGGATATACGAGCAGTACTTC
len: 15; j_gene: TRBJ2-7; d_gene: -; v_gene: TRBV18; abundance: -; CDR3aa: CASSPPAGYSYEQYF; CDR3nt: TGTGCCAGCTCACCACCGGCCGGCTACTCCTACGAGCAGTACTTC
len: 11; j_gene: TRBJ1-1; d_gene: -; v_gene: TRBV20-1; abundance: -; CDR3aa: CSARETGRAFF; CDR3nt: TGCAGTGCTAGGGAAACAGGGAGGGCTTTCTTT
len: 15; j_gene: TRBJ2-1; d_gene: TRBD2; v_gene: TRBV7-2; abundance: once; CDR3aa: CASSTSGRTYNEQFF; CDR3nt: TGTGCCAGCAGCACTAGCGGGAGGACCTACAATGAGCAGTTCTTC
len: 14; j_gene: TRBJ1-5; d_gene: -; v_gene: TRBV19; abundance: few; CDR3aa: CASSNQRGNQPQHF; CDR3nt: TGTGCCAGTAGTAATCAGAGAGGTAATCAGCCCCAGCATTTT
len: 16; j_gene: TRBJ2-7; d_gene: TRBD1; v_gene: TRBV13; abundance: -; CDR3aa: CASSLAPGTGNYEQYF; CDR3nt: TGTGCCAGCAGCTTAGCTCCCGGGACAGGGAACTACGAGCAGTACTTC
len: 15; j_gene: TRBJ1-1; d_gene: TRBD1; v_gene: TRBV11-2; abundance: -; CDR3aa: CASSLVAGGYTEAFF; CDR3nt: TGTGCCAGCAGCTTAGTCGCAGGGGGCTACACTGAAGCTTTCTTT
len: 17; j_gene: TRBJ2-3; d_gene: TRBD2; v_gene: TRBV7-3; abundance: few; CDR3aa: CASSVDSGRGSTDTQYF; CDR3nt: TGTGCCAGCAGCGTAGATAGCGGGAGGGGAAGCACAGATACGCAGTATTTT
len: 14; j_gene: TRBJ2-2; d_gene: -; v_gene: TRBV11-3; abundance: -; CDR3aa: CASKVGRNTGELFF; CDR3nt: TGTGCCAGCAAGGTCGGCCGTAACACCGGGGAGCTGTTTTTT
len: 16; j_gene: TRBJ1-2; d_gene: -; v_gene: TRBV6-1; abundance: -; CDR3aa: CASSEAPISANYGYTF; CDR3nt: TGTGCCAGCAGTGAAGCGCCCATCTCGGCTAACTATGGCTACACCTTC
len: 15; j_gene: TRBJ1-2; d_gene: TRBD1; v_gene: TRBV20-1; abundance: -; CDR3aa: CSASRVDRGPTGYTF; CDR3nt: TGCAGTGCTAGTAGGGTGGACAGGGGGCCCACGGGCTACACCTTC
len: 17; j_gene: TRBJ1-2; d_gene: TRBD1; v_gene: TRBV7-9; abundance: -; CDR3aa: CASSSKRQGGRDYGYTF; CDR3nt: TGTGCCAGCAGCTCAAAAAGACAGGGGGGTAGGGACTATGGCTACACCTTC
len: 13; j_gene: TRBJ2-1; d_gene: -; v_gene: TRBV12-3/TRBV12-4; abundance: -; CDR3aa: CASSGYSYNEQFF; CDR3nt: TGTGCCAGCTCGGGATACTCCTACAATGAGCAGTTCTTC
len: 15; j_gene: TRBJ2-1; d_gene: TRBD2; v_gene: TRBV10-3; abundance: few; CDR3aa: CAISESSGGAVFLFF; CDR3nt: TGTGCCATCAGTGAGTCTAGCGGGGGGGCGGTGTTTCTGTTCTTC
len: 16; j_gene: TRBJ2-1; d_gene: TRBD2; v_gene: TRBV18; abundance: -; CDR3aa: CASSPPSSGLYNEQFF; CDR3nt: TGTGCCAGCTCACCACCCTCTAGCGGGCTATACAATGAGCAGTTCTTC
len: 11; j_gene: TRBJ2-7; d_gene: TRBD2; v_gene: TRBV10-3; abundance: few; CDR3aa: CAISSGGEQYF; CDR3nt: TGTGCCATCAGTTCGGGGGGCGAGCAGTACTTC
len: 16; j_gene: TRBJ1-4; d_gene: TRBD1; v_gene: TRBV4-1; abundance: -; CDR3aa: CASSQGRTGGYEKLFF; CDR3nt: TGCGCCAGCAGCCAAGGGCGAACAGGGGGCTACGAAAAACTGTTTTTT
len: 16; j_gene: TRBJ2-7; d_gene: TRBD2; v_gene: TRBV5-4; abundance: -; CDR3aa: CASSFYRGQGGYEQYF; CDR3nt: TGTGCCAGCAGCTTCTATCGCGGGCAGGGAGGGTACGAGCAGTACTTC
len: 14; j_gene: TRBJ2-7; d_gene: TRBD1; v_gene: TRBV27; abundance: -; CDR3aa: CASSSTGGVYEQYF; CDR3nt: TGTGCCAGCAGTTCGACAGGGGGCGTTTACGAGCAGTACTTC
len: 13; j_gene: TRBJ2-5; d_gene: -; v_gene: TRBV2; abundance: -; CDR3aa: CASSVGVSETQYF; CDR3nt: TGTGCCAGCAGTGTTGGGGTGTCGGAGACCCAGTACTTC
len: 14; j_gene: TRBJ2-7; d_gene: -; v_gene: TRBV24-1; abundance: -; CDR3aa: CATSDARAGHEQYF; CDR3nt: TGTGCCACCAGTGATGCGCGAGCGGGCCACGAGCAGTACTTC
len: 17; j_gene: TRBJ1-1; d_gene: -; v_gene: TRBV21-1; abundance: -; CDR3aa: CASSNGVHGLVGTEAFF; CDR3nt: TGTGCCAGCAGCAACGGGGTGCACGGGCTGGTGGGCACTGAAGCTTTCTTT
len: 15; j_gene: TRBJ2-2; d_gene: -; v_gene: TRBV5-4; abundance: few; CDR3aa: CASSSGFTNTGELFF; CDR3nt: TGTGCCAGCTCGTCCGGGTTTACGAACACCGGGGAGCTGTTTTTT
len: 14; j_gene: TRBJ2-4; d_gene: -; v_gene: TRBV18; abundance: -; CDR3aa: CASSPMVSENIQYF; CDR3nt: TGTGCCAGCTCACCAATGGTCAGCGAAAACATTCAGTACTTC
len: 13; j_gene: TRBJ2-7; d_gene: TRBD1; v_gene: TRBV19; abundance: -; CDR3aa: CASSRDRAYEQYF; CDR3nt: TGTGCCAGTAGTCGGGACAGGGCCTACGAGCAGTACTTC
len: 14; j_gene: TRBJ2-2; d_gene: -; v_gene: TRBV4-2; abundance: -; CDR3aa: CASSQVGVTGELFF; CDR3nt: TGTGCCAGCAGCCAAGTGGGGGTCACCGGGGAGCTGTTTTTT
len: 15; j_gene: TRBJ2-7; d_gene: TRBD1; v_gene: TRBV28; abundance: -; CDR3aa: CASKRQGWTEYEQYF; CDR3nt: TGTGCCAGCAAGAGACAGGGATGGACAGAATACGAGCAGTACTTC
len: 15; j_gene: TRBJ1-5; d_gene: -; v_gene: TRBV2; abundance: -; CDR3aa: CASRTDSYSNQPQHF; CDR3nt: TGTGCCAGCCGGACAGATAGTTATAGCAATCAGCCCCAGCATTTT
len: 15; j_gene: TRBJ2-1; d_gene: -; v_gene: TRBV19; abundance: -; CDR3aa: CASRSAGLIGGEQFF; CDR3nt: TGTGCCAGTAGATCAGCGGGTTTGATTGGCGGTGAGCAGTTCTTC